The 16 T cell receptor beta chains below all came from one sample that was sequenced in a study of human T cells and chemical hapten exposure (dated by TCRdb to the early 2020s). The sample's time point label, in plain terms: patch test 3, about 24 weeks after DPC sensitization. Sample treatment or condition, as interpreted from the label and publication: therapeutic diphenylcyclopropenone sensitization with weekly scalp DPC. The library was prepared using RACE. The reads were generated on a NextSeq 500. Using fastp at Q25 and MiXCR, TCRdb reprocessed the public reads and kept productive beta chains. Records with the same CDR3 protein are collapsed into one entry carrying the most frequent genes and DNA. The sample records tens of thousands of distinct CDR3 sequences, around an eighth of which are singletons. Roughly 2.4% of the sample belongs to the ten largest clones. Sequenced material: whole blood, taken in connection with sensitization to the hapten diphenylcyclopropenone (DPC). These receptors were obtained from a young man with alopecia areata. Some clones in this sample may be carry-over from other donors' samples.

J is TRBJ1-2 and V is TRBV7-2; no definite D call. Germline CDR1 and CDR2: SGHTA and FQGNSA. This CDR3 has 14 residues. V lost 5 bases and J 5 bases, leaving 15 bases between the germline ends. Written as DNA, the CDR3 is TGTGCCAGCAGCCGCGGACGGCAGAATTATGGCTACACCTTC. Residues: CASSRGRQNYGYTF.

The chain uses TRBV15 and TRBJ2-7; TRBD1 matches at 7 bases. The junction had 2 bases not matched to a gene; V was cut back by 1 base and J by 2 bases. The CDR3 loop spans 14 amino acids. Germline V gene lookup returns CDR1 LNHNV and CDR2 YYDKDF (reference sequence). CDR3 bases: TGTGCCACCAGCAGAGCGACAGGGACCTACGAGCAGTACTTC. It translates to CATSRATGTYEQYF.

Details on this clonotype: This could be a read error, since a much larger clone is one nucleotide away. The chain carries TRBV5-6 and TRBJ1-1; possible D gene TRBD1, 5 bases. This CDR3 contains 14 residues. Germline CDR1 reads SGHDT; CDR2 reads YYEEEE. This chain's CDR3 is CASSLGGQDTEGFF. CDR3 bases: TGTGCCAGCAGCTTGGGAGGGCAGGACACTGAAGGTTTCTTT.

Ten or more counts support this clonotype. This chain uses TRBV7-8 with TRBJ1-5; 10 nucleotides match TRBD1. The CDR3 consists of 18 residues. Per germline, CDR1 SGHVS and CDR2 FQNEAQ. Trimming cost V 3 bases and J 1 base; bases outside gene matches: 9. This CDR3 reads CASSLFRDRGQSNQPQHF. The CDR3 DNA sequence: TGTGCCAGCAGCTTGTTCCGGGACAGGGGACAGAGCAATCAGCCCCAGCATTTT. The full variable domain, completed using reference TRBV7-8 and TRBJ1-5, is GAGVSQSPRYKVAKRGQDVALRCDPISGHVSLFWYQQALGQGPEFLTYFQNEAQLDKSGLPSDRFFAERPEGSVSTLKIQRTQQEDSAVYLCASSLFRDRGQSNQPQHFGDGTRLSIL.

This clonotype came up a few times. V and J are TRBV7-7 and TRBJ2-6; tentatively, D is TRBD1 (5 bases). The CDR3 runs to 15 residues. The germline CDR1 and CDR2 sequences are SSHAT and FNYEAQ (reference sequence). The V gene lost 6 bases and the J gene lost 2 bases, with 11 bases spanning the gap. CDR3 loop: CASRSPGTGANVLTF. The DNA of the CDR3 is TGTGCCAGCAGGTCTCCAGGGACTGGGGCCAACGTCCTGACTTTC.

This clonotype was counted ten times or more. The J gene is TRBJ1-2, the V gene TRBV15; the D is unclear. Between the trimmed V and J ends, which lost 0 bases and 5 bases, there was a span of 13 bases. The CDR3 length is 15 residues. Germline V gene data show CDR1 as LNHNV and CDR2 as YYDKDF (reference sequence). This CDR3 reads CATSRESASFYGYTF. The CDR3 coding sequence is TGTGCCACCAGCAGAGAGTCAGCGTCCTTTTATGGCTACACCTTC.

The sample holds many counts of this clonotype. The chain is built from TRBV11-3 and TRBJ2-1; TRBD2 agrees at 13 bases. This CDR3 region has 16 residues. Germline V gives CDR1 SGHNT, CDR2 YENEEA. V was clipped by 5 bases and J by 9 bases; unmatched bases: 10. The chain's CDR3 is CASSATSGGASGEQFF. CDR3 sequence (DNA): TGTGCCAGCAGCGCAACTAGCGGGGGGGCCAGTGGTGAGCAGTTCTTC.

The chain joins TRBV18 to TRBJ2-3, with 8 bases fitting TRBD2. Germline V gene sequence: CDR1 KGHSH, CDR2 LQKENI. The CDR3 is 14 residues long. The V gene end was trimmed by 3 bases and the J gene end by 4 bases; junction bases not matched to a gene: 3. This CDR3 reads CASSPGLGSDTQYF. CDR3 bases: TGTGCCAGCTCACCGGGACTAGGTTCAGATACGCAGTATTTT.

This clonotype was observed many times. This chain uses TRBV10-3 with TRBJ2-2; maybe TRBD2 (5 bases). The germline CDR1 and CDR2 sequences are ENHRY and SYGVKD. V was clipped by 4 bases and J by 6 bases, with 9 bases between them. The CDR3 contains 13 residues. This chain's CDR3 is CAISASSPGELFF. The CDR3 DNA reads TGTGCCATCAGTGCGTCTAGCCCCGGGGAGCTGTTTTTT.

This clonotype was recorded many times. This sequence joins TRBV7-3 and TRBJ2-2; 8 positions agree with TRBD1. With 5 bases clipped from V and 1 base from J, the junction kept 12 bases outside the gene matches. This CDR3 comprises 18 residues. Germline V gene sequence: CDR1 SGHTA, CDR2 FQGTGA. The CDR3: CASSNSFRGPLNTGELFF. In nucleotides, the CDR3 is TGTGCCAGCAGCAACTCCTTCAGGGGGCCCTTGAACACCGGGGAGCTGTTTTTT.

This chain links TRBV16 with TRBJ1-1; the match to TRBD1 covers 7 bases. V trimming: 4 bases; J trimming: 7 bases; junction bases outside the gene matches: 9. The germline gives CDR1 KGHSY, CDR2 FQNENV. This CDR3 spans 14 amino acids. Here the CDR3 DNA reads TGTGCCAGCAGCCCTCAGAGGGGGCTAGGTGAAGCTTTCTTT. It encodes CASSPQRGLGEAFF.

The table lists this clonotype with many counts. This chain joins TRBV6-5 and TRBJ2-2; the D is unclear. The CDR3 runs to 14 residues. V gave up 8 bases and J gave up 2 bases, with 12 bases separating them. CDR1 and CDR2 (germline): MNHEY, SVGAGI. CDR3 sequence (DNA): TGTGCCAGCGCTCCCACAAGAAACACCGGGGAGCTGTTTTTT. Its protein product is CASAPTRNTGELFF.

This clonotype appeared many times. The CDR3 is CARSGRGSNQPQHF. DNA for the CDR3: TGTGCCCGGTCGGGCAGGGGTAGCAATCAGCCCCAGCATTTT. The chain couples TRBV18 to TRBJ1-5, with D possibly TRBD1 on 6 matching bases. The V end lost 11 bases, the J end lost 0 bases, and 14 bases lay between the germline ends. This CDR3 has 14 amino acids. Germline assignment: CDR1 KGHSH and CDR2 LQKENI.

Many counts were recorded for this clonotype. The V gene is TRBV11-2, the J gene TRBJ1-6; D is unresolved. The V gene's germline CDR1 is SGHAT and CDR2 FQNNGV. V lost 0 bases to trimming and J lost 2 bases, with 2 bases between them. This CDR3 comprises 14 residues. CDR3 in amino acids: CASSLDTYNSPLHF. CDR3 DNA sequence: TGTGCCAGCAGCTTAGACACCTATAATTCACCCCTCCACTTT. The full variable domain, with the rest looked up from reference TRBV11-2 and TRBJ1-6, is EAGVAQSPRYKIIEKRQSVAFWCNPISGHATLYWYQQILGQGPKLLIQFQNNGVVDDSQLPKDRFSAERLKGVDSTLKIQPAKLEDSAVYLCASSLDTYNSPLHFGNGTRLTVT.

Ten or more counts support this clonotype. J is TRBJ1-1 and V is TRBV28; TRBD1 matches at 8 bases. V was clipped by 5 bases and J by 1 base; unmatched bases: 3. The germline gives CDR1 MDHEN, CDR2 SYDVKM. The length of the CDR3 is 14 residues. The CDR3 region has the DNA TGTGCCAGCAGTCCGGACAGGGAGAACACTGAAGCTTTCTTT. This codes for CASSPDRENTEAFF.

This clonotype was detected only a few times. J is TRBJ2-7 and V is TRBV14; D remains ambiguous. Trimming removed 1 base at V and 0 bases at J, with 7 bases between. The germline V gene encodes CDR1 SGHDN and CDR2 FVKESK. The CDR3 contains 14 residues. CDR3 protein: CASSQGGSSYEQYF. The CDR3 DNA reads TGTGCCAGCAGCCAAGGGGGAAGCTCCTACGAGCAGTACTTC.